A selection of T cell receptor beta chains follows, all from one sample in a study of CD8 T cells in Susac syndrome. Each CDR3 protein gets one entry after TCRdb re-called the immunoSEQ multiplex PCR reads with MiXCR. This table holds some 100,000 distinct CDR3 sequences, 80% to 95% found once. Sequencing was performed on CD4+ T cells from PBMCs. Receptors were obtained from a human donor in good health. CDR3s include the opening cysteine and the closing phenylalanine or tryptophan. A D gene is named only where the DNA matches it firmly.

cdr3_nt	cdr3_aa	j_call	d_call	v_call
TGCGCCAGCAGCTTGGTAGGGACAAGACTAGCAGGCGGGGAGCTGTTTTTT	CASSLVGTRLAGGELFF	TRBJ2-2	-	TRBV5-1
TGCGCCAGCAGCCAAGATCATAGCGGGGGGTATTACAATGAGCAGTTCTTC	CASSQDHSGGYYNEQFF	TRBJ2-1	TRBD2	TRBV4-1
TGTGCCAGCAGCTTATCCTCGGCGGGCAGGATTCTCGAGCAGTACTTC	CASSLSSAGRILEQYF	TRBJ2-7	-	TRBV7-3
TGCAGTGCTAGAGCCGCGGGCCAGATAAATCAGCCCCAGCATTTT	CSARAAGQINQPQHF	TRBJ1-5	-	TRBV20-1
TGCAGTGCTACAGATAGCTCTGGGGCCAACGTCCTGACTTTC	CSATDSSGANVLTF	TRBJ2-6	-	TRBV20-1
TGTGCCAGCAGCGCTAATTCCGGGACAGGGAAGGCCTACGAGCAGTACTTC	CASSANSGTGKAYEQYF	TRBJ2-7	TRBD1	TRBV7-9
TGTGCCAGCAGCTCCCGGGACAGGGGGGGTCGTTGGAATCAGCCCCAGCATTTT	CASSSRDRGGRWNQPQHF	TRBJ1-5	TRBD1	TRBV7-8
TGTGCCAGCTCACCATTTTCTGGGACCGGGGAGCTGTTTTTT	CASSPFSGTGELFF	TRBJ2-2	-	TRBV18
TGCGCCAGCAGCTCCTGGACAGGGGGGGCCAAAAACATTCAGTACTTC	CASSSWTGGAKNIQYF	TRBJ2-4	TRBD1	TRBV5-1
TGTGCCAGCAGCAAAGTGGCGAGCAGTCAGGCTGGGGCCAACGTCCTGACTTTC	CASSKVASSQAGANVLTF	TRBJ2-6	-	TRBV21-1